This T cell receptor (beta chain) was recovered during a study of read filtering for tumor transcriptome and immune sequencing. Study background: DNase treatment preceded whole-transcriptome library preparation. Per sample, TCR-region reads ranged about 4.05 to 11 million by IR-seq, roughly 80 to 1,300 by RNA-seq.

This clonotype showed up just a few times. What it binds is unknown. This may arise from a read error, as a much more abundant clone is one base away. Molecular barcoded adaptors covering alpha/delta and beta/gamma chains were used on about 0.4 ug RNA. TCRdb itself ran the reads through MiXCR, one entry per CDR3 protein. The data contain 20,000 to 25,000 distinct CDR3 sequences, around 13% of them singletons. Whole-study results and caveats: The sorted CD138-negative fraction was a mixed bone marrow immune population, not purified T cells.

This receptor was obtained from a donor at least 40 years old with multiple myeloma. Sequenced input: a population of CD138-negative cells sorted from bone marrow.

DNA for the CDR3: TGTGCCAGCAGCTTAGCGCTCCGGACCAATGGGCAGTTCTTC. It yields the protein CASSLALRTNGQFF. The chain employs TRBV7-2 and TRBJ2-1; D gene uncertain. This CDR3 contains 14 residues. CDR1 and CDR2 (germline): SGHTA, FQGNSA.